The 18 T cell receptor beta chains below all came from one sample that was sequenced in a study of prognosis after radiotherapy for stage I lung cancer. Genomic DNA was the source, and TCR beta CDR3 was amplified from it by two-round multiplex PCR. During first-round PCR, primers specific to each TRBV and TRBJ gene were used. One entry per CDR3 protein results from TCRdb running MiXCR on the multiplex PCR reads. The sample lists approximately 35,000 distinct CDR3 sequences, about 32% occurring once. This specimen consisted of PBMCs, obtained before or after stereotactic body radiation therapy (not recorded which). These receptors originate from a donor of 50 years or more with non-small cell lung cancer.

This rearrangement joins TRBV28 to TRBJ2-2, with TRBD1 identical over 8 bases. Germline assignment: CDR1 MDHEN and CDR2 SYDVKM. V was clipped by 5 bases and J by 5 bases; unmatched bases: 7. This CDR3 region has 15 residues. CDR3: CASSPSTGVTGELFF. CDR3 coding DNA: TGTGCCAGCAGTCCCTCGACAGGGGTGACCGGGGAGCTGTTTTTT.

This clonotype occurred many times. The genes are TRBV10-3 and TRBJ1-2; a possible D gene is TRBD1 (5 bases). This CDR3 has 14 residues. CDR1 and CDR2 (germline): ENHRY, SYGVKD. Trimming stripped 5 bases from V and 4 bases from J, with 14 bases between. The CDR3 loop is CAISPAGTAYGYTF. The CDR3 DNA reads TGTGCCATCAGTCCTGCAGGGACGGCCTATGGCTACACCTTC.

The chain uses TRBV6-1 and TRBJ2-7, with D hard to call. The CDR3 length is 10 residues. The ends were cut back, 5 bases at V and 3 bases at J, with 2 bases in the middle. CDR1 is MNHNS, CDR2 SASEGT, per germline. Here the CDR3 reads CASSRYEQYF. The CDR3 coding sequence is TGTGCCAGCAGTCGCTACGAGCAGTACTTC.

To note about this clonotype: One end of the junction fails to match germline, which may point to a read error. This chain links TRBV6-2 or TRBV6-3 with TRBJ2-6, with D uncertain. CDR1 is MNHEY and CDR2 is SVGEGT in the germline V gene. The CDR3 runs to 16 residues. The CDR3 bases are TGTGCCAGCACATATCTGTGGTCCTCTGTGGCCAACGTCCTGACTTTC. This gives the protein CASTYLWSSVANVLTF.

In its sample, this clonotype was seen a few times. The rearrangement joins TRBV5-1 to TRBJ2-5; D call uncertain. Germline V lookup: CDR1 SGHRS, CDR2 YFSETQ. V was shortened by 3 bases and J by 4 bases, with 19 bases between the two germline ends. The CDR3 covers 16 residues. The CDR3: CASSSARRALAETQYF. The CDR3 DNA follows: TGCGCCAGCAGCTCAGCCCGACGTGCTCTCGCAGAGACCCAGTACTTC.

The table lists this clonotype with many counts. The chain employs TRBV6-2 or TRBV6-3 and TRBJ1-2; D unresolved. Trimming removed 4 bases from V and 3 bases from J, with 12 bases in between. The CDR3 extends over 14 amino acids. Per the germline V gene, CDR1 is MNHEY and CDR2 is SVGEGT. The CDR3 here is CASSWTPADYGYTF. CDR3 bases: TGTGCCAGCAGTTGGACCCCTGCAGACTATGGCTACACCTTC.

This clonotype was detected many times. This rearrangement joins TRBV19 to TRBJ1-6, with D perhaps matching TRBD1 (5 bases). This CDR3 spans 13 amino acids. Trimming removed 8 bases at V and 6 bases at J, with 11 bases between. From germline, CDR1 is LNHDA and CDR2 SQIVND (reference sequence). This CDR3 reads CASQGLFNSPLHF. CDR3 coding DNA: TGTGCCAGTCAGGGACTTTTTAATTCACCCCTCCACTTT.

This clonotype was observed once. A much more abundant neighbour one base away suggests this may be a read error. V usage is TRBV15 and J usage is TRBJ1-1; D is undetermined. The CDR3 totals 14 residues. CDR1 LNHNV and CDR2 YYDKDF come from the germline V gene (reference sequence). The V end lost 1 base, the J end lost 1 base, and 7 bases lay between the germline ends. CDR3 nucleotides: TGTGCCACCAGCAGAGGGCATACGAACACTGAAGCTTTCTTT. Translated, it gives CATSRGHTNTEAFF.

Points on this clonotype: One end of the junction does not line up with germline, which may come from a read error. Here the CDR3 reads CASRRQVSSYNEQFF. CDR3 nucleotide sequence: TGCGCCAGCAGAAGACAGGTGAGCTCCTACAATGAGCAGTTCTTC. The chain combines TRBV7-2 with TRBJ2-1, with D perhaps matching TRBD1 (6 bases). The V gene's germline CDR1 is SGHTA and CDR2 FQGNSA. The CDR3 covers 15 residues.

The table lists this clonotype with many counts. The V and J genes are TRBV6-1 and TRBJ1-5; 8 bases agree with TRBD1. The CDR3 is 13 residues long. CDR1 MNHNS and CDR2 SASEGT come from the germline V gene. After removal of 7 bases from V and 4 bases from J, the junction contained 3 bases not matched to a gene. CDR3 DNA sequence: TGTGCCAGCATCCGACAGGGGAATCAGCCCCAGCATTTT. Residues: CASIRQGNQPQHF.

This clonotype was seen many times. The chain carries TRBV19 and TRBJ2-7; 7 positions match TRBD1. V lost 6 bases, J lost 6 bases, and 14 bases stayed unmatched. Germline CDR1 and CDR2: LNHDA and SQIVND (reference sequence). The CDR3 loop spans 15 amino acids. The CDR3 is CASSAGATGRGEQYF. The CDR3 DNA sequence: TGTGCCAGTAGCGCTGGTGCGACAGGGCGCGGCGAGCAGTACTTC.

Comment on this clonotype: A far larger clone is off by one base, so a read error is likely. As the CDR3 is not closed by the conserved phenylalanine or tryptophan, this likely results from a read error. The V call is TRBV6-8, the J call TRBJ1-2; a possible D gene is TRBD1 (5 bases). Between the trimmed V and J ends, which lost 6 bases and 8 bases, there was a span of 19 bases. Per the germline V gene, CDR1 is MNHGY and CDR2 is SAAAGT. The length of the CDR3 is 14 residues. The CDR3 is CASSTLAGTDGYTI. The CDR3 DNA is TGTGCCAGCAGCACCCTCGCCGGGACTGACGGCTACACCATC.

Within the sample, this clonotype is medium-sized. V gene TRBV6-1 combines with J gene TRBJ2-7; no definite D call. The CDR3 contains 11 residues. Trimming took 6 bases from V and 1 from J, leaving 4 bases between them. Germline V gene lookup returns CDR1 MNHNS and CDR2 SASEGT. CDR3 nucleotide sequence: TGTGCCAGCAGCCAGTCCTACGAGCAGTACTTC. The encoded protein is CASSQSYEQYF.

The rearrangement joins TRBV20-1 to TRBJ1-1, with D hard to call. The CDR3 totals 14 residues. Trimming removed 8 bases at V and 2 bases at J, with 18 bases between. In germline, CDR1 is DFQATT, CDR2 SNEGSKA (reference sequence). CDR3 protein: CSSIGPATNTEAFF. The CDR3 DNA is TGCAGTTCTATCGGACCAGCTACAAACACTGAAGCTTTCTTT.

This chain joins TRBV6-2 or TRBV6-3 and TRBJ2-7; 10 bases fit TRBD2. V trimming: 8 bases; J trimming: 1 base; junction bases outside the gene matches: 17. This CDR3 region has 18 residues. Germline CDR1 is MNHEY and CDR2 is SVGEGT. The CDR3 sequence: CASGERGGAGAQSYEQYF. The CDR3 region has the DNA TGTGCCAGCGGCGAGCGGGGGGGAGCGGGGGCCCAATCCTACGAGCAGTACTTC.

At least ten counts were recorded for this clonotype. As DNA, the CDR3 is TGTGCCAGCACCCCGAGGGGCGGAACTCCGTCCGGGGAGCTGTTTTTT. Translated, it gives CASTPRGGTPSGELFF. The chain is built from TRBV28 and TRBJ2-2, with D possibly called TRBD1 or TRBD2 (5 bases each). The CDR3 is 16 amino acids. Trimming removed 7 bases at V and 6 bases at J, with 21 bases between. Per the germline V gene, CDR1 is MDHEN and CDR2 is SYDVKM.

This clonotype was detected ten times or more. The chain uses TRBV6-2 or TRBV6-3 and TRBJ2-4; a possible D gene is TRBD2 (5 bases). Germline V CDR1 and CDR2: MNHEY, SVGEGT. Trimming took off 6 bases at V and 0 bases at J, with 18 bases between the two ends. This CDR3 has 17 amino acids. The CDR3 reads CASSPGRASLAKNIQYF. CDR3 DNA sequence: TGTGCCAGCAGCCCCGGGCGGGCCTCTCTAGCCAAAAACATTCAGTACTTC.

There are many counts of this clonotype. CDR3 bases: TGTGCCAGCAGCTCCGGGACAGCAAACTATGGCTACACCTTC. It translates to CASSSGTANYGYTF. The chain combines TRBV11-2 with TRBJ1-2, with 7 bases fitting TRBD1. CDR3 size: 14 residues. The germline CDR1 and CDR2 sequences are SGHAT and FQNNGV. The V segment lost 4 bases and the J segment 2 bases; nucleotides outside the gene matches: 4. Together with reference TRBV11-2 and TRBJ1-2, the CDR3 gives the full variable domain: EAGVAQSPRYKIIEKRQSVAFWCNPISGHATLYWYQQILGQGPKLLIQFQNNGVVDDSQLPKDRFSAERLKGVDSTLKIQPAKLEDSAVYLCASSSGTANYGYTFGSGTRLTVV.